This TCR beta chain was sequenced for a study of neurological immune-mediated disorders. Study results and caveats: The absence of shared CDR3 amino acid sequences among expanded clones across subjects suggests private repertoires in all groups.

Unsorted libraries were derived from 2 million PBMCs stored at -80 C. V was cut by 0 bases and J by 1 base, with 12 bases left in between. Per the germline V gene, CDR1 is SGHRS and CDR2 is YFSETQ. The CDR3 spans 16 residues. Many counts were recorded for this clonotype. Its antigen is not identified. Synthesis of cDNA was performed by 5'RACE using 10-nucleotide random UMIs. Via MiXCR, TCRdb re-called the 5' RACE reads, giving one row per CDR3 protein. Altogether about 22,000 distinct CDR3 sequences are present, roughly 10% being singletons, with the ten largest covering roughly 22%. The clonotype was recovered from a woman in her fifties or sixties with HTLV-1-associated myelopathy (HAM/TSP). The rearrangement uses TRBV5-1 and TRBJ2-3; D is unclear. The source material was PBMCs. The CDR3 sequence: CASSLDGLWGTDTQYF. The DNA of the CDR3 is TGCGCCAGCAGCTTGGACGGGCTCTGGGGCACAGATACGCAGTATTTT.